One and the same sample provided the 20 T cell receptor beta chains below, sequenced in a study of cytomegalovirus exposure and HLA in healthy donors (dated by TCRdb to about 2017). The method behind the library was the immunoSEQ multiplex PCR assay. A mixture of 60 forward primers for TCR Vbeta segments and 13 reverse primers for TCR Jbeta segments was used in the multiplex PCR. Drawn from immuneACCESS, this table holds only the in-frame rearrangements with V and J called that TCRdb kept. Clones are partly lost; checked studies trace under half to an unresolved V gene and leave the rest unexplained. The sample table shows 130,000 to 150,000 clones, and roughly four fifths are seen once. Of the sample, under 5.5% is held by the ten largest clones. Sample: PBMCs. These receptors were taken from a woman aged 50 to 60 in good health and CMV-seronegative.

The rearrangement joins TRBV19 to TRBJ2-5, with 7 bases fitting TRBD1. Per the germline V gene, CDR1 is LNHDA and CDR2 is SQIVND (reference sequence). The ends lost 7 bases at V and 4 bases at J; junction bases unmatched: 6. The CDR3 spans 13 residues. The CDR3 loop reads CASMITGAETQYF. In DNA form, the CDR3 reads TGTGCCAGTATGATAACAGGGGCAGAGACCCAGTACTTC.

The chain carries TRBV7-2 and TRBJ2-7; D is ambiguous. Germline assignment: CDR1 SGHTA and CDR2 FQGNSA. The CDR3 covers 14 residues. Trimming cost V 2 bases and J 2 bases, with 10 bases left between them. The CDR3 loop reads CASSLPEIPYEQYF. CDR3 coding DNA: TGTGCCAGCAGCTTACCCGAGATTCCCTACGAGCAGTACTTC. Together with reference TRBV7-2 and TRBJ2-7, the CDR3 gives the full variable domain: GAGVSQSPSNKVTEKGKDVELRCDPISGHTALYWYRQSLGQGLEFLIYFQGNSAPDKSGLPSDRFSAERTGGSVSTLTIQRTQQEDSAVYLCASSLPEIPYEQYFGPGTRLTVT.

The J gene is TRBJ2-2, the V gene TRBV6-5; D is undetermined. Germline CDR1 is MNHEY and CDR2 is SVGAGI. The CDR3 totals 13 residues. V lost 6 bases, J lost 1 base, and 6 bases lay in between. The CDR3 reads CASSDRNTGELFF. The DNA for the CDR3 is TGTGCCAGCAGCGATAGGAACACCGGGGAGCTGTTTTTT.

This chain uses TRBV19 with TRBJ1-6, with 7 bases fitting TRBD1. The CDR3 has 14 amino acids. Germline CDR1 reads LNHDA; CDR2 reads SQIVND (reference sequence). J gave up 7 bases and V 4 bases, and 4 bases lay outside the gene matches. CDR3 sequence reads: CASSTGTANSPLHF. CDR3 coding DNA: TGTGCCAGTAGTACGGGGACAGCAAATTCACCCCTCCACTTT. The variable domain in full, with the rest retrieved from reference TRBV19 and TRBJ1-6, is DGGITQSPKYLFRKEGQNVTLSCEQNLNHDAMYWYRQDPGQGLRLIYYSQIVNDFQKGDIAEGYSVSREKKESFPLTVTSAQKNPTAFYLCASSTGTANSPLHFGNGTRLTVT.

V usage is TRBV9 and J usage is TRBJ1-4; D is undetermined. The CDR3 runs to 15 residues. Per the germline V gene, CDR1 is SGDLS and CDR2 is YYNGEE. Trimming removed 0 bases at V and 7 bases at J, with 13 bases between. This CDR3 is CASSVGGSGGEKLFF. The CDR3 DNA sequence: TGTGCCAGCAGCGTAGGGGGAAGCGGAGGTGAAAAACTGTTTTTT.

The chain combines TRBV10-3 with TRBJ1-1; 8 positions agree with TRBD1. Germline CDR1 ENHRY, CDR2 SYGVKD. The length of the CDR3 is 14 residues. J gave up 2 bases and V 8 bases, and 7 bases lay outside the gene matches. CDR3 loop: CAIGQTGENTEAFF. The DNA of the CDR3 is TGTGCCATCGGCCAGACAGGGGAAAACACTGAAGCTTTCTTT.

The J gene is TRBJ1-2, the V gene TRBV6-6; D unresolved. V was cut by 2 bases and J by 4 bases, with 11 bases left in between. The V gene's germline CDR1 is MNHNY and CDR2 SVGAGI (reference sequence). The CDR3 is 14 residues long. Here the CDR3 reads CASSYDIIGYGYTF. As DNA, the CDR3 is TGTGCCAGCAGTTACGACATAATCGGCTATGGCTACACCTTC.

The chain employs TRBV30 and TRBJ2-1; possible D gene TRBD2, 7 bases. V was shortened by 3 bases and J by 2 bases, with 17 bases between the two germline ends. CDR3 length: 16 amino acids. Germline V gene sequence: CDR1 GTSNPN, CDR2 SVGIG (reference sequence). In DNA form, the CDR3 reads TGTGCCTGGAGAGAACGTAGGCGGGGGCCCTACAATGAGCAGTTCTTC. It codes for CAWRERRRGPYNEQFF.

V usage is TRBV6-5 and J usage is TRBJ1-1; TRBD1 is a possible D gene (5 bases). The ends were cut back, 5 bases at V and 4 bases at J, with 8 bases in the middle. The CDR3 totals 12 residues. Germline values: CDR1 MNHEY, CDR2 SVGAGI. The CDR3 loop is CASSPGGTEAFF. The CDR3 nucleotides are TGTGCCAGCAGTCCCGGGGGCACTGAAGCTTTCTTT.

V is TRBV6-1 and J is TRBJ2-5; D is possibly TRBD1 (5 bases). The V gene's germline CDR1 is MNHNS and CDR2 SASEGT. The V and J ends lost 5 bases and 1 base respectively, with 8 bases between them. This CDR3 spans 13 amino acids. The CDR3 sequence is CASSSDIQETQYF. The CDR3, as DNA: TGTGCCAGCAGTTCGGACATCCAAGAGACCCAGTACTTC.

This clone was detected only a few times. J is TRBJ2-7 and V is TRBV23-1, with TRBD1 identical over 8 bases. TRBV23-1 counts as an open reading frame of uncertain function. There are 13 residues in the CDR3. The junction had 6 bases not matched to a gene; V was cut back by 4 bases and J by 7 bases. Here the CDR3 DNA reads TGCGCCAGCAGTCCGGCAGGGGGCTGGGAGCAGTACTTC. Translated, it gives CASSPAGGWEQYF.

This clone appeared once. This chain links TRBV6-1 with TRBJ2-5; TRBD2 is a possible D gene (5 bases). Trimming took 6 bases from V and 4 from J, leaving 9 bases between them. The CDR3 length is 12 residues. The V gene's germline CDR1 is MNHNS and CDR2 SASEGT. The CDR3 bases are TGTGCCAGCAGCCCCCGGGGAGAGACCCAGTACTTC. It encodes CASSPRGETQYF.

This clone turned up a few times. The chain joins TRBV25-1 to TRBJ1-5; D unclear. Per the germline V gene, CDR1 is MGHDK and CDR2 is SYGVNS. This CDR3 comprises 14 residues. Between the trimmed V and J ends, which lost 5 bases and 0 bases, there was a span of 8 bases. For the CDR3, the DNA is TGTGCCAGCAGTAACAGAAATAGCAATCAGCCCCAGCATTTT. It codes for CASSNRNSNQPQHF.

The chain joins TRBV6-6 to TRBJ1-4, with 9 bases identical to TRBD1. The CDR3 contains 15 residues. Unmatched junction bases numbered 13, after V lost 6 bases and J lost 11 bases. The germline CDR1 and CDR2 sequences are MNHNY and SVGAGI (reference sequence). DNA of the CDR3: TGTGCCAGCAGCCTACAAACAGGGGGCTCGGGTAAACTGTTTTTT. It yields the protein CASSLQTGGSGKLFF.

CDR3 sequence (DNA): TGTGCCTGCACTAGGACAGGGGGCACAGATACGCAGTATTTT. Amino acid sequence: CACTRTGGTDTQYF. The chain has TRBV30 and TRBJ2-3; 9 nucleotides agree with TRBD1. The CDR3 extends over 14 amino acids. J lost 1 base, V lost 6 bases, and 5 bases had no gene match. CDR1 is GTSNPN, CDR2 SVGIG, per germline (reference sequence).

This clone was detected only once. The CDR3 DNA follows: TGTGCCAGCAGTTACCCGACTAGCGGGGGGGGGTATGAGCAGTTCTTC. Its translation is CASSYPTSGGGYEQFF. This sequence joins TRBV6-5 and TRBJ2-1; TRBD2 matches 14 bases. CDR3 length: 16 amino acids. The germline CDR1 and CDR2 sequences are MNHEY and SVGAGI. V shed 2 bases, J shed 8 bases, and the junction held 5 bases outside the gene matches.

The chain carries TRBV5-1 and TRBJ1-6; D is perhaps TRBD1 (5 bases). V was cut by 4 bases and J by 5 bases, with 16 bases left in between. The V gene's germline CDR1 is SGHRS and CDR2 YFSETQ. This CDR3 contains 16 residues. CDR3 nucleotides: TGCGCCAGCAGCCCGGTACCGACAGATAATAATTCACCCCTCCACTTT. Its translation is CASSPVPTDNNSPLHF.

CDR3 DNA sequence: TGTGCCAGCAGCCAAGATCGCGGGGGGGCCGGCGGGGAGCTGTTTTTT. Amino acids: CASSQDRGGAGGELFF. V is TRBV4-2 and J is TRBJ2-2; 9 bases match TRBD2. With V trimmed by 0 bases and J by 7 bases, 6 bases remained unmatched. Germline CDR1 and CDR2: LGHNA and YNFKEQ. This CDR3 has 16 residues.

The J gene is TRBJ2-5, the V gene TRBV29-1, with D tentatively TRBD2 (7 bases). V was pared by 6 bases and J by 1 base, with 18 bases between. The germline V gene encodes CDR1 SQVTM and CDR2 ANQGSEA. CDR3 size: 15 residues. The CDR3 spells CSVKLARGAQETQYF. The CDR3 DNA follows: TGCAGCGTGAAGCTAGCTCGGGGGGCCCAAGAGACCCAGTACTTC.

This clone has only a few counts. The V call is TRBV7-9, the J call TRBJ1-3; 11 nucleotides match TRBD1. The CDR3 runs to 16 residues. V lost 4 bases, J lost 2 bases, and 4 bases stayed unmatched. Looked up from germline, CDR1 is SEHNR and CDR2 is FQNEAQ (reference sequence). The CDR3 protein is CASSYKDRGPGNTIYF. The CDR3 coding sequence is TGTGCCAGCAGCTACAAGGACAGGGGGCCTGGAAACACCATATATTTT.